The sample holds a few counts of the clone carrying this TCR beta chain. The antigen remains undetermined. The V and J ends lost 3 bases and 4 bases respectively, with 12 bases between them. Germline CDR1 and CDR2: SEHNR and FQNEAQ (reference sequence). The CDR3 covers 14 residues. Constant-segment primers served in 5'RACE that generated TCR alpha and TCR beta cDNA libraries bearing sample barcodes and UMIs. TCRdb analysed the 5' RACE reads with MiXCR anew, one entry per CDR3 protein. Of around 130,000 distinct CDR3 sequences listed, about 6% are singletons. This sample was taken from a study of T-cell memory formation after mild COVID-19. Study-level information: The study found TCR clusters largely donor specific. Overall study results and limits: Clones contracting over day 15 to 85 were CD4/CD8 balanced, with later expanders leaning CD4+. Contracting CD4+ clones were located mainly in CM and EM, and CD8+ clones in EMRA.

The V gene is TRBV7-9, the J gene TRBJ1-2, with D unclear. This TCR came from an adult woman who had mild COVID-19 (a few samples of this study predate the infection). Cell type and time point are not known. The sequenced material came from PBMCs or a T cell subset sorted from them (not recorded which). CDR3 sequence: CASSLDLNIYGYTF. CDR3 DNA: TGTGCCAGCAGCTTGGACCTAAATATCTATGGCTACACCTTC. Looking up the rest from reference TRBV7-9 and TRBJ1-2 gives the full variable domain: DTGVSQNPRHKITKRGQNVTFRCDPISEHNRLYWYRQTLGQGPEFLTYFQNEAQLEKSRLLSDRFSAERPKGSFSTLEIQRTEQGDSAMYLCASSLDLNIYGYTFGSGTRLTVV.